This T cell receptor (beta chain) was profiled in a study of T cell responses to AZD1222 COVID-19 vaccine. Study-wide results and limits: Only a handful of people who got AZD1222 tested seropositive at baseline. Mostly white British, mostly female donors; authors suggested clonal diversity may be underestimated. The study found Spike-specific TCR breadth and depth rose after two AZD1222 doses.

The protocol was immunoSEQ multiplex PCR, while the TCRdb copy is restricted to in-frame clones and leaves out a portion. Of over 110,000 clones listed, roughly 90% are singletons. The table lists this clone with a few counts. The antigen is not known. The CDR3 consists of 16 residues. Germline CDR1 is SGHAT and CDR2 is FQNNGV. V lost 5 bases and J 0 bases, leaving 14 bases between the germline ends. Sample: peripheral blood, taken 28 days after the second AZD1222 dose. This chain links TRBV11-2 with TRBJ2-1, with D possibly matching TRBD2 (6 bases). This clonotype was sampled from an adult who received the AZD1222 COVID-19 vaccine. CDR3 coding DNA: TGTGCCAGCAGCCCGCCCGGGACTGCCTCCTACAATGAGCAGTTCTTC. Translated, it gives CASSPPGTASYNEQFF.